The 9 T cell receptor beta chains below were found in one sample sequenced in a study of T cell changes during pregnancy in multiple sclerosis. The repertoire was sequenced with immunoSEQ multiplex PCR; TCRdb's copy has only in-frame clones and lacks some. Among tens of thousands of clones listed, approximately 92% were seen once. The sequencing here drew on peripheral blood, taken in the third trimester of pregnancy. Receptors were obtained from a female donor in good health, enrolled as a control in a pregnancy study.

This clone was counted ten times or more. The CDR3 is CASSPAPDRVPEQFF. The CDR3 nucleotides read TGTGCCAGCAGTCCCGCCCCGGACAGGGTGCCTGAGCAGTTCTTC. The rearrangement links TRBV6-5 to TRBJ2-1, with 8 bases aligning to TRBD1. The CDR3 covers 15 residues. V shed 5 bases and J 9 bases; nucleotides not matched to a gene: 12. Looked up from germline, CDR1 is MNHEY and CDR2 is SVGAGI.

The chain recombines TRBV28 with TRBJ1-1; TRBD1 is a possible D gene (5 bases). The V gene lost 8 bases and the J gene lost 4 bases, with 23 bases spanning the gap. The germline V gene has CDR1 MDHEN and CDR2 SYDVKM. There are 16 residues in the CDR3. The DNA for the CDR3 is TGTGCCAGCGGTCCAACCCCGCGGGACGGTGGCACTGAAGCTTTCTTT. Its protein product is CASGPTPRDGGTEAFF.

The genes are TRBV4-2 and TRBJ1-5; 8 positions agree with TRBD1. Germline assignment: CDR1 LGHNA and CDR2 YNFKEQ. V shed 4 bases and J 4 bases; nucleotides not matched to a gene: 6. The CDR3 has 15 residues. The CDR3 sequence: CASSRHRGENQPQHF. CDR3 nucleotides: TGTGCCAGCAGCCGTCACAGGGGGGAGAATCAGCCCCAGCATTTT.

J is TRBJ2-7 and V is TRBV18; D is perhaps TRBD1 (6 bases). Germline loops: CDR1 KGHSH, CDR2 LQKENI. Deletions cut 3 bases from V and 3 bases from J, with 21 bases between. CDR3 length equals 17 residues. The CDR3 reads CASSPPNRALIFYEQYF. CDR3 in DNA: TGTGCCAGCTCACCTCCAAACAGGGCACTAATATTCTACGAGCAGTACTTC.

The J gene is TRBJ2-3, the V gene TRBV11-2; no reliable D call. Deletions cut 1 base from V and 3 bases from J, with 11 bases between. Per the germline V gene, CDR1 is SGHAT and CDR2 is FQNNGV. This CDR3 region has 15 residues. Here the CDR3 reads CASSLGLQVTDTQYF. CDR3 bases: TGTGCCAGCAGCTTAGGGCTCCAGGTTACAGATACGCAGTATTTT.

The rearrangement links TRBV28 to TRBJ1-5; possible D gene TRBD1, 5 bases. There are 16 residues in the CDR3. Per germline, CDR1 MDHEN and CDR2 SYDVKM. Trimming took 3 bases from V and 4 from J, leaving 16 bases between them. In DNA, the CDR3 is TGTGCCAGCAGTTTGTGGTCCGGGACTAGTAATCAGCCCCAGCATTTT. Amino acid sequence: CASSLWSGTSNQPQHF. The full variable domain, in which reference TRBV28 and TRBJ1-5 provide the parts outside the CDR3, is DVKVTQSSRYLVKRTGEKVFLECVQDMDHENMFWYRQDPGLGLRLIYFSYDVKMKEKGDIPEGYSVSREKKERFSLILESASTNQTSMYLCASSLWSGTSNQPQHFGDGTRLSIL.

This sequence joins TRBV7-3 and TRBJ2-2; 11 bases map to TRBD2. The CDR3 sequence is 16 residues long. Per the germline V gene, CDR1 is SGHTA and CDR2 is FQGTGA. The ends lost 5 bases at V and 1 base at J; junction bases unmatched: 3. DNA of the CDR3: TGTGCCAGCAGCACCGGGACTAGCGGGAACACCGGGGAGCTGTTTTTT. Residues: CASSTGTSGNTGELFF.

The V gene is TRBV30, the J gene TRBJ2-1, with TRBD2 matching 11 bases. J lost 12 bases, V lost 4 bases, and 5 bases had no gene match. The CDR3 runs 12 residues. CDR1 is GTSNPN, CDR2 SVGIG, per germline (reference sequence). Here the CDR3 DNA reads TGTGCCTGGAATAGCGGGGGGGCCACGCAGTTCTTC. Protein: CAWNSGGATQFF.

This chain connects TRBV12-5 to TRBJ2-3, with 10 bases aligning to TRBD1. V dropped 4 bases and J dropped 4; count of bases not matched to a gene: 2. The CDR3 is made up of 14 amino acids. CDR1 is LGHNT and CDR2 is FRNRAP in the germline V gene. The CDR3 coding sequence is TGTGCTAGTGGTTCCGGACAGGGGGCAGATACGCAGTATTTT. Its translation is CASGSGQGADTQYF.